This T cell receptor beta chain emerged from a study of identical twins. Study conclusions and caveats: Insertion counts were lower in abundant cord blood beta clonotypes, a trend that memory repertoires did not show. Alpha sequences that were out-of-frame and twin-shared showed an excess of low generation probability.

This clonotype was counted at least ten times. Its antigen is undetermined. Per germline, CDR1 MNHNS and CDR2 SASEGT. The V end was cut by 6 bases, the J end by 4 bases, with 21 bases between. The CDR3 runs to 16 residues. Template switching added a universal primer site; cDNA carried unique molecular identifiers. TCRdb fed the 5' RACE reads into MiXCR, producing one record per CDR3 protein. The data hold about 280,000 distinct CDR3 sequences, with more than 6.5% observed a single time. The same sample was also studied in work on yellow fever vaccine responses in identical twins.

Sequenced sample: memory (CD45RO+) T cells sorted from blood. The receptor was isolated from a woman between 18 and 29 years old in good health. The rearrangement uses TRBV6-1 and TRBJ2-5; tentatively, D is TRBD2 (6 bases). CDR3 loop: CASSLGSGSGIETQYF. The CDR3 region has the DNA TGTGCCAGCAGCTTGGGGTCGGGTAGCGGTATAGAGACCCAGTACTTC.